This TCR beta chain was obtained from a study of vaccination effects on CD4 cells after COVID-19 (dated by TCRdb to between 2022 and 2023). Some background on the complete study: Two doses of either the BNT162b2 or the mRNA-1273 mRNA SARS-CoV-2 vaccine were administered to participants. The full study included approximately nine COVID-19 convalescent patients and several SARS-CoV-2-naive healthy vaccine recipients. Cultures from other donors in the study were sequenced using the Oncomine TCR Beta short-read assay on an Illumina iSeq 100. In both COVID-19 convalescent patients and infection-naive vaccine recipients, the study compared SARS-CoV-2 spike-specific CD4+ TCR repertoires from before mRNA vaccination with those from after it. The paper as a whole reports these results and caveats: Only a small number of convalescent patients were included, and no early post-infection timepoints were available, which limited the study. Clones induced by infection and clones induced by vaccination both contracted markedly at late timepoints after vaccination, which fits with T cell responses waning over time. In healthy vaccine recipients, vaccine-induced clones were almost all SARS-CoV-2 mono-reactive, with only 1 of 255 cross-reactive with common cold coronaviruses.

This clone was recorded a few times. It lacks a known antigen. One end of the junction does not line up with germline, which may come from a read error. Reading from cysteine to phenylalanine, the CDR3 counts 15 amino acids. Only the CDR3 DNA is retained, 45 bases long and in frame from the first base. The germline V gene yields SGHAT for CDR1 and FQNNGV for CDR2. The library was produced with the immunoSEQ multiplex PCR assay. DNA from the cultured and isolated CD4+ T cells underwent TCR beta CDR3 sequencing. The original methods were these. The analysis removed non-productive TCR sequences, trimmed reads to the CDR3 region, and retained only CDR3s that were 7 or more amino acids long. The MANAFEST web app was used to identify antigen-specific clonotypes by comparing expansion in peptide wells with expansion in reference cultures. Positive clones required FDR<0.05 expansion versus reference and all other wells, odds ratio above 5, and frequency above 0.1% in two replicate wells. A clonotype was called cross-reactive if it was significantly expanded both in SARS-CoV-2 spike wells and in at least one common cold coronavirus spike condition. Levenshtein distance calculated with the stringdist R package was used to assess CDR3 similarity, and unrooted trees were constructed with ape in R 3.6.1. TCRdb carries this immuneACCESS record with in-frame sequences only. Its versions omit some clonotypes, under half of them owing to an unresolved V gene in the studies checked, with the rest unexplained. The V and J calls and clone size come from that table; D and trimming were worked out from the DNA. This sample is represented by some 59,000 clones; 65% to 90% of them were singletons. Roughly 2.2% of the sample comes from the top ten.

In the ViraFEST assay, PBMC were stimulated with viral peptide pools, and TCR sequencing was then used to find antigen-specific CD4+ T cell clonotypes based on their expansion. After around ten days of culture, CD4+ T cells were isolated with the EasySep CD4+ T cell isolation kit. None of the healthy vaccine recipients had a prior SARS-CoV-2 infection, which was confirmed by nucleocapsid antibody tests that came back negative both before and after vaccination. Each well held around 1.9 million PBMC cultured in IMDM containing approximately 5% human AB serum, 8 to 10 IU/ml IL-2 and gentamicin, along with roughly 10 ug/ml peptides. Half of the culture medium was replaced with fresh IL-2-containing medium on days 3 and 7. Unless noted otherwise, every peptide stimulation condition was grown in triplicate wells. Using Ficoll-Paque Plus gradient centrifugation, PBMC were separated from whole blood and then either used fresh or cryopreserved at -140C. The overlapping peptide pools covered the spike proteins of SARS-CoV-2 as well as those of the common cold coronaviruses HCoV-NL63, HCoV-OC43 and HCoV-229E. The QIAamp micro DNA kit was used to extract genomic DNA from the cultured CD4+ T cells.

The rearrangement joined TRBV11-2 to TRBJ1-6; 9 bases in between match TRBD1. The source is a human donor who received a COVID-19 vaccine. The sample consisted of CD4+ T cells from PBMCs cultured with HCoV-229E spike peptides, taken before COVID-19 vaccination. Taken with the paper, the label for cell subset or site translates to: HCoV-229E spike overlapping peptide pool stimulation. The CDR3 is CGRGRGQGFNSPLHF. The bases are TGCGGTCGAGGTCGGGGACAGGGTTTTAATTCACCCCTCCACTTT. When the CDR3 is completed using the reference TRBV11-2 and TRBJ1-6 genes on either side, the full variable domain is EAGVAQSPRYKIIEKRQSVAFWCNPISGHATLYWYQQILGQGPKLLIQFQNNGVVDDSQLPKDRFSAERLKGVDSTLKIQPAKLEDSAVYLCGRGRGQGFNSPLHFGNGTRLTVT.